This T cell receptor (beta chain) was found in a study of T cells in Graves' hyperthyroidism and ophthalmopathy (dated by TCRdb to about 2019). The study in broad terms: Peripheral blood was sampled at the time of initial diagnosis, prior to any treatment. Following sampling, methimazole starting at 30 mg daily was given to hyperthyroidism patients, and high-dose intravenous methylprednisolone was given to ophthalmopathy patients. Whether ophthalmopathy could be predicted prospectively was tested in an independent validation cohort made up of under 20 hyperthyroidism patients plus 17 patients who later progressed to ophthalmopathy. To identify distinguishing TCR V-J signatures, a discovery cohort of some 99 patients was used, comprising 43 with Graves' ophthalmopathy and approximately 58 with stable Graves' hyperthyroidism. The roughly 91 discovery patients were randomly divided into training and test sets at a 7:3 ratio. The paper reports TCR Vbeta CDR3 sequencing of approximately 140 peripheral blood samples: approximately 41 ophthalmopathy, about 75 hyperthyroidism and approximately 17 progressor patients. The study also compared thyroid tissue and blood T-cell repertoires from five or six Graves' hyperthyroidism patients.

There are a few counts of this clonotype. Its cognate antigen has yet to be identified. No much larger clone is present one base from it, and per-base qualities are unavailable. Stable Graves' hyperthyroidism was defined as no progression to ophthalmopathy during 18 months of follow-up. The hyperthyroidism patients were between 18 and 65 years old and newly diagnosed, with a disease duration of less than 2 months. Patients with uncontrolled infections, other autoimmune diseases, pregnancy or lactation were excluded. Clinical symptoms, serum thyroxine and TRAb, thyroid ultrasound, and orbital computed tomography formed the basis for the diagnoses. PBMCs were isolated from 10 ml of fresh peripheral blood by Ficoll-Paque density gradient centrifugation. Total RNA was extracted with Trizol reagent, and quality was checked on an Agilent 2100 Bioanalyzer. The TCR beta CDR3 regions were amplified from RNA transcripts. A first-round RT-PCR of the TCR CDR3 used the HTBI primer set with the Qiagen OneStep RT-PCR kit. Libraries were constructed in a second round of multiplex PCR, after which size selection and purification were performed. Paired-end sequencing of the libraries was performed with 100 bp reads on an Illumina HiSeq2000. Processing in the source paper ran as follows. SOAPnuke was used to process the raw data, throwing out any read that contained adapters or uncalled bases, had a mean Phred below 15, or lacked an exact constant-primer or identifier match. High-quality paired reads were merged using COPE v1.2.5, and each unique nucleotide sequence was defined as a clonotype. MiTCR v1.1 was used to align the clonotypes against IMGT TRBV, TRBD and TRBJ reference segments. The analysis included only V-J combinations with a frequency above 0.0001, which together covered 98% to 99.2% of the repertoires. The TCS score was defined as the ratio of F50 (clonal expansion) to E x V (chaos), calculated using BLOSUM62-based TCRdist between CDR3 peptides within each V-J. Welch's t-statistics and random forest reduced fewer than 600 V-J features to some 14, which were used in a naive Bayes classifier (R e1071). The raw public data were reprocessed by TCRdb itself: fastp quality trimming at Q25, MiXCR clonotype calling, in-frame beta chains only. Identical CDR3 protein sequences are pooled into one entry, listed with their most common genes and DNA. For this entry, the V and J calls and clone size follow TCRdb and not the study's own pipeline. The sample table records more than 550,000 distinct CDR3 sequences; around a sixth of these occur just once. The ten largest clones represent roughly a sixth of the sample.

Overall study outcomes, separate from this receptor: In validation, progression to ophthalmopathy was predicted by the model with 65% to 71% sensitivity and 72% to 80% specificity, a median of around 5.9 months before onset. A 13 V-J signature model separated ophthalmopathy from stable hyperthyroidism, with approximately 87% sensitivity and roughly 81% specificity in cross-validation and 80%/75% in testing. Most expanded thyroid clonotypes (frequency above 0.001) were also detected in blood, suggesting blood repertoires may reflect thyroid immune responses. No statistical method was used to set the sample size in advance, and investigators knew the group allocation.

The CDR3, cysteine through phenylalanine, is 13 amino acids long. Only CDR3 DNA is held: 39 bases, read in frame from base 1. The germline ends are 10 bases apart after V is trimmed by 2 bases and J by 8 bases. CDR1 and CDR2 were assigned from the germline V gene as SGHTA and FQGTGA. The chain is made from TRBV7-3 and TRBJ2-1; a confident D gene designation cannot be given. Sequencing was done on a sample of blood. The sequence came from a man over 45 with Graves' hyperthyroidism. The CDR3 protein is CASSLSNRDEQFF. Read as DNA, the sequence is TGTGCCAGCAGCTTATCAAATAGAGATGAGCAGTTCTTC.